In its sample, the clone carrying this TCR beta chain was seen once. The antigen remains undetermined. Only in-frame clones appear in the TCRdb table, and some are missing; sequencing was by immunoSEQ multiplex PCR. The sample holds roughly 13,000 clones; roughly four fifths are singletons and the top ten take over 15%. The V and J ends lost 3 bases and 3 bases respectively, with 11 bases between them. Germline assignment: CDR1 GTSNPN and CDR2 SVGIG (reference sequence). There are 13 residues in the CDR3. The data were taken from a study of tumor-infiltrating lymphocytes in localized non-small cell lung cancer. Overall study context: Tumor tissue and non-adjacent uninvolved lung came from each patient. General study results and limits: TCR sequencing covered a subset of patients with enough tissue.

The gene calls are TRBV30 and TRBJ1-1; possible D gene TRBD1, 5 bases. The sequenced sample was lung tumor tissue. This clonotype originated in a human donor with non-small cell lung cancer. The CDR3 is CAWRGRVDTEAFF. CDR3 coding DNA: TGTGCCTGGAGGGGCAGGGTGGACACTGAAGCTTTCTTT.